This paragraph reports one T cell receptor beta chain. The sample belongs to a study of CD8+CD57+ T cells in acquired aplastic anemia. Sequencing involved patients with CD8+CD57+ cell expansion previously shown by flow cytometry. The CDR3 consists of 12 residues. Germline CDR1 ENHRY, CDR2 SYGVKD. Trimming removed 4 bases from V and 4 bases from J, with 5 bases in between. CDR3 and TCR beta VDJ profiling relied on genomic DNA as the template. MiXCR was run by TCRdb on the reads, yielding one entry per CDR3 protein. Here the sample spans approximately 95,000 distinct CDR3 sequences, roughly two thirds being singletons.

Input material: sorted CD4+, CD8+, or CD8+CD57+ T cells (not recorded which) from PBMCs. The receptor comes from a human donor with aplastic anemia. The V call is TRBV10-3, the J call TRBJ1-5; D remains ambiguous. CDR3 residues: CAISGSNQPQHF. The CDR3 coding sequence is TGTGCCATCAGTGGAAGTAATCAGCCCCAGCATTTT.